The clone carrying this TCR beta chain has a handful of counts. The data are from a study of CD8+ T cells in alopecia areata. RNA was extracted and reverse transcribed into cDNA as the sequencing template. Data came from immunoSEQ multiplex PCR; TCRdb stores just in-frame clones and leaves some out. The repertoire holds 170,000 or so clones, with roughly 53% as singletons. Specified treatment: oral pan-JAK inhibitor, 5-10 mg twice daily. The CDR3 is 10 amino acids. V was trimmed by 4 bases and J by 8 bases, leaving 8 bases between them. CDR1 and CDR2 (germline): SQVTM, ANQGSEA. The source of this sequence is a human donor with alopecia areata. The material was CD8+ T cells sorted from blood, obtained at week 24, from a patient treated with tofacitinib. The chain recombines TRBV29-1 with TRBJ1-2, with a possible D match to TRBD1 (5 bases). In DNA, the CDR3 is TGCAGCGTTGCGGGGGAAGGCTACACCTTC. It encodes CSVAGEGYTF.